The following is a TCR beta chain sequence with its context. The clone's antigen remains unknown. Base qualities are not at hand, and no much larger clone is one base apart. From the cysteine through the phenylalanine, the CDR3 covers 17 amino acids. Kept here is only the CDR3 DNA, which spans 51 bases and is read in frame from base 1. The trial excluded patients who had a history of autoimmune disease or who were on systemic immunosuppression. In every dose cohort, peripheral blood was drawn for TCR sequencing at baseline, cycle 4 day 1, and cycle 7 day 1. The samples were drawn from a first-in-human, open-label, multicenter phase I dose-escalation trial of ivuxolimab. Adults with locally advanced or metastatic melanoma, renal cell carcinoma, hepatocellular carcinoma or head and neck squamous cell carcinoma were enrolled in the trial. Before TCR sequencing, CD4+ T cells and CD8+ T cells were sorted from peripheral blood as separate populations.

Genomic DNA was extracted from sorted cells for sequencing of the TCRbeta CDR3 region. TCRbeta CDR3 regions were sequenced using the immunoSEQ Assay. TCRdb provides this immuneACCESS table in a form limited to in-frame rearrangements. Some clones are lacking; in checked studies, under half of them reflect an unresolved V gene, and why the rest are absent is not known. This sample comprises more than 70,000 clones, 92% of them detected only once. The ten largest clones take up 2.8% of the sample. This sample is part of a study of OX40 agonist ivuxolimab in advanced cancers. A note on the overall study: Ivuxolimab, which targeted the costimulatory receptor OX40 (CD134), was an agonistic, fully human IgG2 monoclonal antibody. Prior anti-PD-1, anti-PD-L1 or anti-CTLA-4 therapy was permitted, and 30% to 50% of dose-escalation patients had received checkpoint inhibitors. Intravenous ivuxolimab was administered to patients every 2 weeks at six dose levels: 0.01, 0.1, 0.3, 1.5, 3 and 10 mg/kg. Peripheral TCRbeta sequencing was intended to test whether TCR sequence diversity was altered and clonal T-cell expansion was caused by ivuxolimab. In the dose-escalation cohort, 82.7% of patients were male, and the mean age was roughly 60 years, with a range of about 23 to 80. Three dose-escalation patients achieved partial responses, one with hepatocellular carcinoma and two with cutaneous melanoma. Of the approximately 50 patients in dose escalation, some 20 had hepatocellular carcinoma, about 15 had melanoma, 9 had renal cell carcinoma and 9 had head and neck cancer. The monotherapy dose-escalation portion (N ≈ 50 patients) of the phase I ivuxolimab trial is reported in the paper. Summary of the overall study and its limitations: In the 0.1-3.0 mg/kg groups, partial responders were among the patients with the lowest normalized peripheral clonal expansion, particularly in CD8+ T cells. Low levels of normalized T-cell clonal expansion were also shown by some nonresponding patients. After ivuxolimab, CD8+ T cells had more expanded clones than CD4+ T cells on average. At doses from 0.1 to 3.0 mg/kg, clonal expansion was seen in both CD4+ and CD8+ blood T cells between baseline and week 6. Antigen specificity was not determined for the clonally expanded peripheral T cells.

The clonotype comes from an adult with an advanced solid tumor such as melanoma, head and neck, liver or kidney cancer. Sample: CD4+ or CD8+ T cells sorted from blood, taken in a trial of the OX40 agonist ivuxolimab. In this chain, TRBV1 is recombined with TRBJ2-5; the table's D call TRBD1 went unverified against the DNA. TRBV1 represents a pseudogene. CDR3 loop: CTSSQEGPMAMGETQYF. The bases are TGCACCAGCAGCCAAGAGGGGCCGATGGCAATGGGGGAGACCCAGTACTTC.